This T cell receptor (beta chain) was documented in a study of Graves' ophthalmopathy and Graves' hyperthyroidism. Broader study findings: Thyroid clonotypes that were expanded above 0.001 frequency mostly also appeared in blood.

The table lists this clonotype with many counts. Its antigen is unidentified. CDR3 size: 12 residues. Germline V CDR1 and CDR2: SEHNR, FQNEAQ (reference sequence). V was trimmed by 2 bases and J by 3 bases, leaving 2 bases between them. The authors amplified TCR beta CDR3 regions from RNA transcripts. Second-round multiplex PCR came after a first-round RT-PCR that employed HTBI primers. Each CDR3 protein gets one entry after TCRdb re-called the multiplex PCR reads with MiXCR. Among over a million distinct CDR3 sequences listed, approximately 35% were seen once. Input material: peripheral blood or thyroid tissue (not recorded which). The J gene is TRBJ1-5, the V gene TRBV7-9; D ambiguous. The receptor was derived from an adult man with Graves' hyperthyroidism. CDR3 bases: TGTGCCAGCAGCTTACACAATCAGCCCCAGCATTTT. It yields the protein CASSLHNQPQHF.